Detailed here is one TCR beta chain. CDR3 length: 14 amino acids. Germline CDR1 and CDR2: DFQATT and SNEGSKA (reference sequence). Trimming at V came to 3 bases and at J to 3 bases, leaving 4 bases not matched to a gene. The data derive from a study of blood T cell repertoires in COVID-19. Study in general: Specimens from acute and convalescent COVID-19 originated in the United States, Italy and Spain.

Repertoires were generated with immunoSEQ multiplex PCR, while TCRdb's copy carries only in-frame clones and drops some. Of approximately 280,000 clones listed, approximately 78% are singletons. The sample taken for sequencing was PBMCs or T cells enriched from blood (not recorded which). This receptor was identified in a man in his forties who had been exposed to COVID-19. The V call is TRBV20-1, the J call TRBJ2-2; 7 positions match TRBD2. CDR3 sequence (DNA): TGCAGTGCTAGTCGTGGGAGGGACACCGGGGAGCTGTTTTTT. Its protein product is CSASRGRDTGELFF.